This TCR beta chain was recovered during a study of beta chain features in type 1 diabetes. Across the study: Summed over all samples, the examined sorted cells came to under 110,000,000. General study findings and limits: Within each of all four CD4+ subsets, Type 1 diabetes patients had TCRB CDR3s that were moderately but significantly shorter. Patients with type 1 diabetes showed fewer VDJ junction insertions and more deletions.

Using CD45RO/CCR7/CD25/CD127/CD95/CD27, CD4+ naive, central memory, regulatory and stem cell-like memory cells were sorted. Worth noting for this clone: The antigen remains undetermined.

What was sequenced were expressed TCRB transcripts, since all of the isolated RNA had been reverse transcribed. Produced via immunoSEQ multiplex PCR; TCRdb's table is partial and in-frame only. The sample holds more than 250,000 clones, around 20% seen once. J gave up 11 bases and V 4 bases, and 5 bases lay outside the gene matches. The germline V gene encodes CDR1 SGHDT and CDR2 YYEEEE. This CDR3 comprises 12 residues. The sample was naive CD4+ T cells from blood. The gene calls are TRBV5-6 and TRBJ1-1; 10 bases map to TRBD1. The clonotype originates from a woman in her forties with type 1 diabetes. CDR3 coding DNA: TGTGCCAGCAGCCTTGGACAGGGGGGGGCTTTCTTT. It yields the protein CASSLGQGGAFF.